This TCR beta chain came from a study of T cell responses to AZD1222 COVID-19 vaccine. Findings of the study overall: Just a handful of people given AZD1222 tested seropositive at baseline. Sampling that yielded the repertoires occurred only after the peak T cell response.

Clones were read by immunoSEQ multiplex PCR, and TCRdb kept only the in-frame ones, dropping some. The repertoire holds over 100,000 clones, with about 90% as singletons. A remark on this clone: Its antigen is not identified.

This receptor was obtained from an adult in good health. The specimen was peripheral blood, collected on day 0 of AZD1222 vaccination.

The CDR3 DNA follows: TGTGCCAGCAGCTACAGGACAGACGATGGCTACACCTTC. Translating it yields CASSYRTDDGYTF. The chain uses TRBV5-8 and TRBJ1-2, with TRBD1 as a possible D gene (6 bases). The germline V and J ends were trimmed by 3 bases and 6 bases, with 12 bases remaining between them. The CDR3 sequence is 13 residues long. Per the germline V gene, CDR1 is SGHTS and CDR2 is YDEGEE. The variable domain in full, with the rest retrieved from reference TRBV5-8 and TRBJ1-2, is EAGVTQSPTHLIKTRGQQATLRCSPISGHTSVYWYQQALGLGLQFLLWYDEGEERNRGNFPPRFSGRQFPNYSSELNVNALELEDSALYLCASSYRTDDGYTFGSGTRLTVV.